This TCR beta chain is drawn from a study of cytomegalovirus exposure and HLA in healthy donors. Study findings and constraints: It emerged from a later analysis that several of the most significant clusters appeared to be linked to common viral pathogens.

As for this clone: Its target is not known.

This PCR relied on a set of 60 Vbeta primers and 13 Jbeta primers. Data came from immunoSEQ multiplex PCR; TCRdb stores just in-frame clones and leaves some out. In the table there are over 150,000 clones, 80% to 90% of which are singletons. Germline V lookup: CDR1 SGHRS, CDR2 YFSETQ. The CDR3 contains 14 residues. V lost 4 bases, J lost 3 bases, and 5 bases stayed unmatched. Sample: PBMCs. The V gene is TRBV5-1, the J gene TRBJ2-7; the match to TRBD1 covers 9 bases. This clonotype was obtained from a man aged 30 to 45 in good health and CMV-seropositive. CDR3 DNA sequence: TGCGCCAGCAGCCCCGAGGACAGGGGCTACGAGCAGTACGTC. Translated: CASSPEDRGYEQYV.